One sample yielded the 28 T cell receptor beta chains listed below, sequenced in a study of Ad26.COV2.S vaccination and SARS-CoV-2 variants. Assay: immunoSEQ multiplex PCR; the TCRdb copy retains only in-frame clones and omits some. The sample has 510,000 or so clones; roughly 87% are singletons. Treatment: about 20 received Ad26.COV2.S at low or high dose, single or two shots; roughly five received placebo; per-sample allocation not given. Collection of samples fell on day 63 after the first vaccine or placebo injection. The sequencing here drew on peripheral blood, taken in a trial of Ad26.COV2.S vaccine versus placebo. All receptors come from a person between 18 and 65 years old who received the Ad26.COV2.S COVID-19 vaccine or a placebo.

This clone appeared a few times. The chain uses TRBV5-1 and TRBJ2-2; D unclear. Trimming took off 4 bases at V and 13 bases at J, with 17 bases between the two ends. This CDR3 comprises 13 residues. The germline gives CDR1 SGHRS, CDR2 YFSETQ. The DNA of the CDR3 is TGCGCCAGCAGCGCCAACTACCCCGAAAGGCTGTTTTTT. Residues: CASSANYPERLFF.

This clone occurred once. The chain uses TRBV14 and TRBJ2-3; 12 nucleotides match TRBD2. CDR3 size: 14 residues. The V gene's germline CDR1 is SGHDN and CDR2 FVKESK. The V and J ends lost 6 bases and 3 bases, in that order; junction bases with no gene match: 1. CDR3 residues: CASRLAGGTDTQYF. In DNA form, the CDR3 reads TGTGCCAGCAGGCTAGCGGGAGGGACAGATACGCAGTATTTT.

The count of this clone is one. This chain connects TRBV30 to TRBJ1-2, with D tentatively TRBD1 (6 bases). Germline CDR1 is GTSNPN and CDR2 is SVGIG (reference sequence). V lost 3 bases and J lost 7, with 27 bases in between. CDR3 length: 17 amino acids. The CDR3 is CAWRGGTPRGRRGGYTF. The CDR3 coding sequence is TGTGCCTGGAGAGGGGGAACACCAAGGGGTCGGAGAGGTGGCTACACCTTC.

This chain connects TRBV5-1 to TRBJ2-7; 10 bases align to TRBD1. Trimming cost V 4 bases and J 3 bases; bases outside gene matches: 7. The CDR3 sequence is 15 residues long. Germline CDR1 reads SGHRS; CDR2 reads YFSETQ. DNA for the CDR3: TGCGCCAGCAGCGGTGGGGGGACAGGGGTCTACGAGCAGTACTTC. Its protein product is CASSGGGTGVYEQYF.

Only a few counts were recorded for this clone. The CDR3 loop reads CASSAHQGLAGGNEQFF. Written as DNA, the CDR3 is TGTGCCAGCAGTGCTCACCAAGGACTAGCGGGAGGCAATGAGCAGTTCTTC. This chain links TRBV28 with TRBJ2-1; 14 nucleotides match TRBD2. The CDR3 has 17 residues. The germline V gene has CDR1 MDHEN and CDR2 SYDVKM. V lost 5 bases, J lost 6 bases, and 9 bases stayed unmatched. The complete variable domain, with remaining parts taken from reference TRBV28 and TRBJ2-1, reads DVKVTQSSRYLVKRTGEKVFLECVQDMDHENMFWYRQDPGLGLRLIYFSYDVKMKEKGDIPEGYSVSREKKERFSLILESASTNQTSMYLCASSAHQGLAGGNEQFFGPGTRLTVL.

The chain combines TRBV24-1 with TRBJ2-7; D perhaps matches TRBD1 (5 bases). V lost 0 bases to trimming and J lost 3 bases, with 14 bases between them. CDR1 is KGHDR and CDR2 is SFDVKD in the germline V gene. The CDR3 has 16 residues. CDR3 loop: CATSDLSRVAFYEQYF. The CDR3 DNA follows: TGTGCCACCAGTGATTTGTCCAGGGTGGCCTTCTACGAGCAGTACTTC.

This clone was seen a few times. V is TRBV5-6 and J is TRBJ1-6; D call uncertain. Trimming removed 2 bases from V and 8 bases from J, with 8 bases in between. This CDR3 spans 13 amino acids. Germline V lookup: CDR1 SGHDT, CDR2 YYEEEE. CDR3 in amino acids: CASSLNEYSPLHF. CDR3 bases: TGTGCCAGCAGCTTAAATGAGTATTCACCCCTCCACTTT.

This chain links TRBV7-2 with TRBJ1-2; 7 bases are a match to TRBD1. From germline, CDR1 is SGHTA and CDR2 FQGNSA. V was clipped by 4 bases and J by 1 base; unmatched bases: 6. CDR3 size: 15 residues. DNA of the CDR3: TGTGCCAGCAGCTGGCAGGGGGGGAGTAACTATGGCTACACCTTC. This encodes CASSWQGGSNYGYTF.

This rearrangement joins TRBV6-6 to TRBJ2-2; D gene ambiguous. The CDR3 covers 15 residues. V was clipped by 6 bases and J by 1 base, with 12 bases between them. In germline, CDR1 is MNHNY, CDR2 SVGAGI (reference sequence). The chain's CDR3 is CASSQIAKNTGELFF. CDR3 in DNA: TGTGCCAGCAGCCAGATCGCGAAGAACACCGGGGAGCTGTTTTTT.

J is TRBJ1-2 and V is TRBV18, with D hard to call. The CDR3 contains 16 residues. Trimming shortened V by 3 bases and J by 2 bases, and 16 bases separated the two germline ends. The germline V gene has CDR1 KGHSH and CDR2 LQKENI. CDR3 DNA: TGTGCCAGCTCACCTGAGGGCAGTTATACGAACTATGGCTACACCTTC. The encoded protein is CASSPEGSYTNYGYTF.

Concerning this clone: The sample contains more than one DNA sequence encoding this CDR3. The CDR3 is CASRRTGTYEQYF. CDR3 nucleotides: TGTGCCAGCAGGAGGACAGGGACCTACGAGCAGTACTTC. The V call is TRBV5-8, the J call TRBJ2-7, with TRBD1 matching 8 bases. The CDR3 runs 13 residues. Germline-derived CDR1 and CDR2 are SGHTS and YDEGEE. V trimming: 5 bases; J trimming: 2 bases; junction bases outside the gene matches: 3.

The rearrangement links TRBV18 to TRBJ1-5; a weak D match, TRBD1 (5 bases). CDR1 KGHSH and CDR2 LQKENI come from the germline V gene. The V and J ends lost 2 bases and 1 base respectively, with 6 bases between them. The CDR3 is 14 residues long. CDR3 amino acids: CASSPWGSNQPQHF. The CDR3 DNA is TGTGCCAGCTCACCATGGGGGAGCAATCAGCCCCAGCATTTT.

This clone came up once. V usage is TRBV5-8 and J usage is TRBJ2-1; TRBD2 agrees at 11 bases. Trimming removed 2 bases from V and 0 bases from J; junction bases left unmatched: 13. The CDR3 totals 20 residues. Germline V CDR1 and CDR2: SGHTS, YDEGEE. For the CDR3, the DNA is TGTGCCAGCAGCTTTTTCCCCGAGACTAGCGGGAAGAGCTCCTACAATGAGCAGTTCTTC. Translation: CASSFFPETSGKSSYNEQFF.

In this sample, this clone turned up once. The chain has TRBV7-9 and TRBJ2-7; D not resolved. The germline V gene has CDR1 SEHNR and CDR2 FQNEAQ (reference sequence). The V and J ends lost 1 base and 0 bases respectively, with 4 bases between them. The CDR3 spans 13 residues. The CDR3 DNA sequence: TGTGCCAGCAGCTTAGGGCGCTCCTACGAGCAGTACTTC. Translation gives CASSLGRSYEQYF.

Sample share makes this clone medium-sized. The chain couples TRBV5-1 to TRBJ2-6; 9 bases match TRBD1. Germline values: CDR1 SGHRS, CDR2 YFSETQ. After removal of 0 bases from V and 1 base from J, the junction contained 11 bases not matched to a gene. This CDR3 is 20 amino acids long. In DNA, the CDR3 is TGCGCCAGCAGCTTGGCTCCTCAACAGGGGGCGAGGTCTGGGGCCAACGTCCTGACTTTC. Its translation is CASSLAPQQGARSGANVLTF.

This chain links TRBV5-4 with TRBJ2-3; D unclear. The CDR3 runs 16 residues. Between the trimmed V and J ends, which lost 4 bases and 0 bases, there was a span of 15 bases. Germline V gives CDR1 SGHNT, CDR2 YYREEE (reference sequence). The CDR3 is CASSPKTGPSTDTQYF. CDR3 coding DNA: TGTGCCAGCAGCCCCAAGACCGGGCCTAGCACAGATACGCAGTATTTT.

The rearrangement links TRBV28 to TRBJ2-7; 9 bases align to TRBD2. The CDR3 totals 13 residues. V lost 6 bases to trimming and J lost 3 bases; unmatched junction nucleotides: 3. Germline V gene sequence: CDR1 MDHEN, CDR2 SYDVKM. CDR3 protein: CASSLAGLYEQYF. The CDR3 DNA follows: TGTGCCAGCAGCCTAGCGGGACTCTACGAGCAGTACTTC.

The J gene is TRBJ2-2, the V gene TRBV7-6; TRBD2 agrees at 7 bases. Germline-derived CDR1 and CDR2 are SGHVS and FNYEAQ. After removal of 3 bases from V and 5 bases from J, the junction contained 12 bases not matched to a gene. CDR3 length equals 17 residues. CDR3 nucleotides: TGTGCCAGCAGCTTGGGAACCGGGACTACGGGGACCGGGGAGCTGTTTTTT. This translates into CASSLGTGTTGTGELFF.

The CDR3 DNA follows: TGTGCCAGCAGCAGGCGCATCCTGACAGGCGAGGGAAACACCATATATTTT. The encoded protein is CASSRRILTGEGNTIYF. This chain links TRBV5-6 with TRBJ1-3; D is perhaps TRBD1 (6 bases). Trimming took off 4 bases at V and 4 bases at J, with 21 bases between the two ends. Germline CDR1 reads SGHDT; CDR2 reads YYEEEE. There are 17 residues in the CDR3.

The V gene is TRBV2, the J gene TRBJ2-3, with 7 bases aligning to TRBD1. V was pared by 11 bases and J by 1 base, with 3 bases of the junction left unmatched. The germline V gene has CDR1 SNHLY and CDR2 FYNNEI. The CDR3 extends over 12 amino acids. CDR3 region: CALGQGTDTQYF. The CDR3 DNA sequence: TGTGCCCTCGGACAGGGCACAGATACGCAGTATTTT. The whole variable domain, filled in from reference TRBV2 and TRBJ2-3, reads EPEVTQTPSHQVTQMGQEVILRCVPISNHLYFYWYRQILGQKVEFLVSFYNNEISEKSEIFDDQFSVERPDGSNFTLKIRSTKLEDSAMYFCALGQGTDTQYFGPGTRLTVL.

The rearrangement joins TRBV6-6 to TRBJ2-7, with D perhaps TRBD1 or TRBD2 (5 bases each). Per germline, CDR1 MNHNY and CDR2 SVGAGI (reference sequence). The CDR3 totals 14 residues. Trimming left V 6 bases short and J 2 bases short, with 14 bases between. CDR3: CASSATGPTYEQYF. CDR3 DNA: TGTGCCAGCAGCGCAACGGGACCCACCTACGAGCAGTACTTC.

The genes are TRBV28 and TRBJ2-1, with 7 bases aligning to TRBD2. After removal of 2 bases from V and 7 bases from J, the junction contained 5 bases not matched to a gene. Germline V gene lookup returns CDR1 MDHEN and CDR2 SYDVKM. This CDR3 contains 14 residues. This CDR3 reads CASSLSGERNEQFF. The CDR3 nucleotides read TGTGCCAGCAGTTTAAGCGGGGAGAGAAATGAGCAGTTCTTC.

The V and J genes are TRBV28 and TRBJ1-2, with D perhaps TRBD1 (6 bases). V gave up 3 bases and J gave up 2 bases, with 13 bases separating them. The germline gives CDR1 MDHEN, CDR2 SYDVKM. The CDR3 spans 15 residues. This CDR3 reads CASSFFIQGNYGYTF. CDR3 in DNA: TGTGCCAGCAGTTTTTTTATTCAGGGGAACTATGGCTACACCTTC.

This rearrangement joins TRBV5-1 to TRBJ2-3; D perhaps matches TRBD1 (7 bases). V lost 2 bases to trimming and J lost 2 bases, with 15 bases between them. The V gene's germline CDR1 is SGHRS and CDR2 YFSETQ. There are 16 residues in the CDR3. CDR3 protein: CASSFSRGALTDTQYF. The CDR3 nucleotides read TGCGCCAGCAGCTTCTCCAGGGGGGCACTCACAGATACGCAGTATTTT.

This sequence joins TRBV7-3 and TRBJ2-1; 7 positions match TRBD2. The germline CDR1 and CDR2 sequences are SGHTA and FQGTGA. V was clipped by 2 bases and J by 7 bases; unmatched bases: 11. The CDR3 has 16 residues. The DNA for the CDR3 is TGTGCCAGCAGCTTAGGTATGGGGGAGGGCCAGAATGAGCAGTTCTTC. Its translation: CASSLGMGEGQNEQFF.

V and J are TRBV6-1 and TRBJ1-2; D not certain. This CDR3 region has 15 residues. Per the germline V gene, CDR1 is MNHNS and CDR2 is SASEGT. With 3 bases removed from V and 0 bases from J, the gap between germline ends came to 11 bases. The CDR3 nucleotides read TGTGCCAGCAGTGATAAGGCGGAAGCTAACTATGGCTACACCTTC. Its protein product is CASSDKAEANYGYTF.

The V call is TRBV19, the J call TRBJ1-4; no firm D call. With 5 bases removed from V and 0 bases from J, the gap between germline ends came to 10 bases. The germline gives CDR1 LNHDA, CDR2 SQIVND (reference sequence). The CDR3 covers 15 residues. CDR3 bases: TGTGCCAGTAGTGCTAGACCGGCAACTAATGAAAAACTGTTTTTT. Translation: CASSARPATNEKLFF.

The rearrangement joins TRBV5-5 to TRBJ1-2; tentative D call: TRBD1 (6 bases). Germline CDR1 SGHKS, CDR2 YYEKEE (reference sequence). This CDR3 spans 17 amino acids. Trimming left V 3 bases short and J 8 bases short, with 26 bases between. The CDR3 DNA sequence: TGTGCCAGCAGCTCCAGAGACCCCCTAGGGGGGGCGGGCGGCTACACCTTC. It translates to CASSSRDPLGGAGGYTF.